This is a list of T cell receptor beta chains from one sample in a study of CD8 T cells in ankylosing spondylitis. TCRdb re-called the 5' RACE reads through MiXCR, storing one row per CDR3 protein. The table shows some 700,000 distinct CDR3 sequences, with around 19% occurring only once. Sequencing was carried out using blood, either unsorted or a sorted T cell fraction (not recorded which). The receptors originated from a male donor with ankylosing spondylitis. The CDR3 runs from the conserved cysteine through the conserved F or W. Each record gives: J gene, V gene, D gene, clone size, CDR3 DNA, CDR3 protein. A D gene is named only where the DNA matches it firmly. Clone size appears in some rows only: once, few, many, or a class for an expanded clone.

J: TRBJ2-3
V: TRBV5-1
D: -
size: -
DNA: TGCGCCAGCAGCTTGGGTATGCGGGATACGCAGTATTTT
CDR3: CASSLGMRDTQYF

J: TRBJ1-1
V: TRBV29-1
D: -
size: many
DNA: TGCAGCGCCCAGAGGGGGGTAAGGGAGGGTGAAGCTTTCTTT
CDR3: CSAQRGVREGEAFF

J: TRBJ2-3
V: TRBV6-1
D: TRBD2
size: few
DNA: TGTGCCAGCGCAAAGGGAATAGCGGGGGACACAGATACGCAGTATTTT
CDR3: CASAKGIAGDTDTQYF

J: TRBJ2-1
V: TRBV28
D: -
size: few
DNA: TGTGCCAGCAGTTTAACGGCTAGCCTAACCTCTTTC
CDR3: CASSLTASLTSF

J: TRBJ1-3
V: TRBV6-5
D: -
size: few
DNA: TGTGCCAGCAGTTACAGTGGAGGGGTTGGAAACACCATATATTTT
CDR3: CASSYSGGVGNTIYF

J: TRBJ2-5
V: TRBV6-6
D: -
size: few
DNA: TGTGCCAGCGGAGGGGGGAGGATTGAGACCCAGTACTTC
CDR3: CASGGGRIETQYF

J: TRBJ1-1
V: TRBV25-1
D: -
size: few
DNA: TGTGCCAGCCGCCGACGCGCTGAAGCTTTCTTT
CDR3: CASRRRAEAFF

J: TRBJ2-2
V: TRBV12-3/TRBV12-4
D: -
size: few
DNA: TGTGCCAGCAGTTTAGTGGGTCAGACCGGGGAGCTGTTTTTT
CDR3: CASSLVGQTGELFF

J: TRBJ2-5
V: TRBV28
D: TRBD2
size: -
DNA: TGTGCCAGCAGTCGAAAGCGGGAGTTGGAGACCCAGTACTTC
CDR3: CASSRKRELETQYF

J: TRBJ2-1
V: TRBV12-3/TRBV12-4
D: -
size: -
DNA: TGTGCCAGCAGAGACAAAGGGACCCTGAATGAGCAGTTCTTC
CDR3: CASRDKGTLNEQFF

J: TRBJ2-2
V: TRBV3-1
D: -
size: few
DNA: TGTGCCAGCAGCCACCAGGGCGTCTCCGGGGAGCTGTTTTTT
CDR3: CASSHQGVSGELFF

J: TRBJ1-2
V: TRBV4-1
D: -
size: few
DNA: TGCGCCAGCAGCCAAGATCGGGGCCCTTCGGGAGGCTACACCTTC
CDR3: CASSQDRGPSGGYTF

J: TRBJ2-1
V: TRBV29-1
D: TRBD2
size: -
DNA: TGCAGCGTGGTCGGGCTAGCGGTAAACAATGAGCAGTTCTTC
CDR3: CSVVGLAVNNEQFF

J: TRBJ2-6
V: TRBV18
D: -
size: few
DNA: TGTGCCAGCTCACCTCCCCGGGAAATAGGGGCCAACGTCCTGACTTTC
CDR3: CASSPPREIGANVLTF

J: TRBJ2-2
V: TRBV27
D: TRBD2
size: -
DNA: TGTGCCAGCAGTTCAGGGACTAGTAAAGGCACCGGGGAGCTGTTTTTT
CDR3: CASSSGTSKGTGELFF

J: TRBJ2-2
V: TRBV12-3/TRBV12-4
D: -
size: many
DNA: TGTGCCAGCAGCCCGATAGCGAACACCGGGGAGCTGTTTTTT
CDR3: CASSPIANTGELFF

J: TRBJ1-3
V: TRBV6-1
D: TRBD1
size: few
DNA: TGTGCCAGCAGTCGGGACAGATACTCTGGAAACACCATATATTTT
CDR3: CASSRDRYSGNTIYF

J: TRBJ2-1
V: TRBV21-1
D: -
size: -
DNA: TGTGCCAGCAGCAAACGACTAGCGGGAGGGAACTACAATGAGCAGTTCTTC
CDR3: CASSKRLAGGNYNEQFF

J: TRBJ2-7
V: TRBV29-1
D: TRBD1
size: few
DNA: TGCAGCGCGGGGGAGCCCAGGGGGCACGGGGAGCAGTACTTC
CDR3: CSAGEPRGHGEQYF

J: TRBJ1-5
V: TRBV12-3/TRBV12-4
D: -
size: many
DNA: TGTGCCAGCAGTGCTACACGGCCCCAGCATTTT
CDR3: CASSATRPQHF

J: TRBJ1-1
V: TRBV20-1
D: -
size: many
DNA: TGCAGTGCTAGAGCCGGGCCTCAGAACACTGAAGCTTTCTTT
CDR3: CSARAGPQNTEAFF

J: TRBJ2-1
V: TRBV11-3
D: TRBD2
size: few
DNA: TGTGCCAGCAGAGGCGGGAGAAGCGATGAGCAGTTCTTC
CDR3: CASRGGRSDEQFF

J: TRBJ1-2
V: TRBV11-2
D: -
size: -
DNA: TGTGCCAGCAGCTTTCCTCAACAGGGAGGTGTCTACACCTTC
CDR3: CASSFPQQGGVYTF

J: TRBJ2-6
V: TRBV7-2
D: -
size: few
DNA: TGTGCCAGCAGCTTAGGGCTAGCCGGGCACGGGGCCAACGTCCTGACTTTC
CDR3: CASSLGLAGHGANVLTF

J: TRBJ2-7
V: TRBV20-1
D: TRBD2
size: -
DNA: TGCAGTGCTCCTAGCGGGCGGTCCTACGAGCATTACTTC
CDR3: CSAPSGRSYEHYF

J: TRBJ2-1
V: TRBV5-4
D: -
size: -
DNA: TGTGCCAGCAGGTCGACAGGCGACAACTCCTACAATGAGCAGTTCTTC
CDR3: CASRSTGDNSYNEQFF

J: TRBJ2-1
V: TRBV20-1
D: TRBD2
size: few
DNA: TGCAGTGCTAGGGGGACTAGCGGGAGGGTCCTCGAGCAGTTCTTC
CDR3: CSARGTSGRVLEQFF

J: TRBJ2-6
V: TRBV28
D: -
size: -
DNA: TGTGCCAGCAGCCCGACGTGGGAGCCTGGGGCCAACGTCCTGACTTTC
CDR3: CASSPTWEPGANVLTF

J: TRBJ2-2
V: TRBV3-1
D: TRBD2
size: -
DNA: TGTGCCAGCAGCCAAGTGTCCAGCGGGAGAGACGGGGAGCTGTTTTTT
CDR3: CASSQVSSGRDGELFF

J: TRBJ1-2
V: TRBV5-1
D: -
size: few
DNA: TGCGCCAGCAGCTTGGATGGCAGCACCTATGGCTACACCTTC
CDR3: CASSLDGSTYGYTF

J: TRBJ1-4
V: TRBV4-2
D: TRBD1
size: -
DNA: TGTGCCAGCAGCCAAGGGACAGGGAACGGAGATGAAAAACTGTTTTTT
CDR3: CASSQGTGNGDEKLFF

J: TRBJ2-7
V: TRBV6-1
D: TRBD2
size: -
DNA: TGTGCCAGCAGTGCCTATCCGGGACTAGCGGGCAGCTACGAGCAGTACTTC
CDR3: CASSAYPGLAGSYEQYF

J: TRBJ2-5
V: TRBV12-3/TRBV12-4
D: -
size: -
DNA: TGTGCCAGCAGTTTAGCCTTAGGGAGACAAGAGACCCAGTACTTC
CDR3: CASSLALGRQETQYF

J: TRBJ2-4
V: TRBV20-1
D: TRBD2
size: -
DNA: TGCAGGGCTAGAGATCTTTTGGGACTAGCGGGGGGAAAAGCCAAAAACATTCAGTACTTC
CDR3: CRARDLLGLAGGKAKNIQYF

J: TRBJ2-5
V: TRBV12-3/TRBV12-4
D: TRBD2
size: -
DNA: TGTGCCAGCAGCCCGACTAGCGGGAGGGCCCTCGGAGAGACCCAGTACTTC
CDR3: CASSPTSGRALGETQYF

J: TRBJ1-2
V: TRBV5-4
D: -
size: -
DNA: TGTGCCAGTAGCCCCTGGCGTGTGGACTATGGCTACACCTTC
CDR3: CASSPWRVDYGYTF

J: TRBJ2-2
V: TRBV6-5
D: TRBD1
size: few
DNA: TGTGCCAGCACCCAGGGGGCCGGGGAGCTGTTTTTT
CDR3: CASTQGAGELFF

J: TRBJ1-1
V: TRBV20-1
D: TRBD1
size: many
DNA: TGCAGTGCCCAGGGACAGGGCGTCACTGAAGCTTTCTTT
CDR3: CSAQGQGVTEAFF

J: TRBJ2-3
V: TRBV20-1
D: TRBD2
size: many
DNA: TGCAGTGCTAGAGATGTGGGGGGGAGCACAGATACGCAGTATTTT
CDR3: CSARDVGGSTDTQYF

J: TRBJ2-7
V: TRBV7-8
D: -
size: many
DNA: TGTGCCAGCAGCCTAGCCTCGGGAACCTACGAGCAGTACTTC
CDR3: CASSLASGTYEQYF

J: TRBJ2-7
V: TRBV20-1
D: -
size: -
DNA: TGCAGTGCCCGGGGAGGACAGAGCTCCTACGAGCAGTACTTC
CDR3: CSARGGQSSYEQYF

J: TRBJ2-3
V: TRBV7-2
D: -
size: few
DNA: TGTGCCAGCAGTAAAGGGTGGTCTAGCCTGGATACGCAGTATTTT
CDR3: CASSKGWSSLDTQYF

J: TRBJ2-7
V: TRBV2
D: -
size: few
DNA: TGTGCCAGCAGTGAAACCCAAACAGGTTACGAGCAGTACTTC
CDR3: CASSETQTGYEQYF

J: TRBJ2-1
V: TRBV5-1
D: -
size: many
DNA: TGCGCCAGCAGCCCAGACGGTTACAATGAGCAGTTCTTC
CDR3: CASSPDGYNEQFF

J: TRBJ2-2
V: TRBV3-1
D: TRBD1
size: few
DNA: TGTGCCAGCAGCCCGTACTCCGGGACAGACACCGGGGAGCTGTTTTTT
CDR3: CASSPYSGTDTGELFF

J: TRBJ2-7
V: TRBV20-1
D: -
size: -
DNA: TGCAGTGCTAGAGATATAAAGCGGGTAGACGAGCAGTACTTC
CDR3: CSARDIKRVDEQYF

J: TRBJ2-7
V: TRBV4-3
D: -
size: -
DNA: TGCGCCAGCAGCCAAGTGATGGCGCGCGACGAGCAGTACTTC
CDR3: CASSQVMARDEQYF

J: TRBJ2-7
V: TRBV20-1
D: TRBD2
size: -
DNA: TGCAGTGCCACTCCTGGGACTAGCGGGAGGTATTACGAGCAGTACTTC
CDR3: CSATPGTSGRYYEQYF

J: TRBJ2-7
V: TRBV4-2
D: TRBD2
size: -
DNA: TGTGCCAGCAGCCAAGATTGGGGGACTAGTGCCTCCGAGCAGTACTTC
CDR3: CASSQDWGTSASEQYF